One sample yielded the 23 T cell receptor beta chains listed below, sequenced in a study of blood T cell repertoires in COVID-19. Only in-frame clones appear in the TCRdb table, and some are missing; sequencing was by immunoSEQ multiplex PCR. The sample lists over 150,000 clones, roughly 94% occurring once. The specimen was peripheral blood. These receptors were collected from a man younger than 45 with COVID-19, enrolled during active disease.

The chain joins TRBV18 to TRBJ2-7; weak D call: TRBD2 (6 bases). The CDR3 has 13 residues. V was trimmed by 5 bases and J by 1 base, leaving 9 bases between them. Looked up from germline, CDR1 is KGHSH and CDR2 is LQKENI. CDR3 nucleotides: TGTGCCAGCTCAGGCGGGGCATCCTACGAGCAGTACTTC. Translating it yields CASSGGASYEQYF.

CDR3 coding DNA: TGTGCCAGCAGCAGCGGGACAGGGTTAGGGTATGGCTACACCTTC. Residues: CASSSGTGLGYGYTF. The rearrangement links TRBV21-1 to TRBJ1-2; TRBD1, the table's D call, lacks a check against the DNA. TRBV21-1 is a listed pseudogene. CDR3 size: 15 residues.

The chain combines TRBV11-2 with TRBJ1-2; a weak D match, TRBD1 (5 bases). Trimming left V 1 base short and J 2 bases short, with 8 bases between. Germline lookup yields CDR1 SGHAT and CDR2 FQNNGV. The CDR3 totals 14 residues. CDR3 sequence reads: CASSLAGGNYGYTF. The CDR3 coding sequence is TGTGCCAGCAGCTTAGCCGGGGGGAACTATGGCTACACCTTC.

On this clone: The same CDR3 can be traced to other DNA sequences in this sample. This chain links TRBV19 with TRBJ2-5, with D possibly TRBD2 on 6 matching bases. Germline V gives CDR1 LNHDA, CDR2 SQIVND (reference sequence). The CDR3 loop spans 12 amino acids. With 3 bases removed from V and 5 bases from J, the gap between germline ends came to 7 bases. CDR3 coding DNA: TGTGCCAGTAGTATCAGCGGGGAGACCCAGTACTTC. Its translation is CASSISGETQYF.

The V call is TRBV13, the J call TRBJ2-5; possibly TRBD1 for D (6 bases). CDR1 PRHDT and CDR2 FYEKMQ come from the germline V gene (reference sequence). V was trimmed by 3 bases and J by 3 bases, leaving 14 bases between them. The length of the CDR3 is 15 residues. The CDR3 protein is CASSFSRGSEETQYF. The CDR3 DNA is TGTGCCAGCAGCTTTTCCAGGGGATCGGAAGAGACCCAGTACTTC. Full variable domain (missing parts from reference TRBV13 and TRBJ2-5): AAGVIQSPRHLIKEKRETATLKCYPIPRHDTVYWYQQGPGQDPQFLISFYEKMQSDKGSIPDRFSAQQFSDYHSELNMSSLELGDSALYFCASSFSRGSEETQYFGPGTRLLVL.

The genes are TRBV7-3 and TRBJ2-5; D might be TRBD2 (6 bases). Germline V lookup: CDR1 SGHTA, CDR2 FQGTGA. V lost 5 bases to trimming and J lost 5 bases, with 18 bases between them. The CDR3 covers 15 residues. CDR3 bases: TGTGCCAGCAGCCCGACTAGTCTTCTCCGGGAGACCCAGTACTTC. Translated, it gives CASSPTSLLRETQYF.

The genes are TRBV9 and TRBJ1-6; 7 bases match TRBD1. The CDR3 runs to 16 residues. Germline V gives CDR1 SGDLS, CDR2 YYNGEE. V lost 4 bases and J lost 6; bases outside the gene matches: 10. CDR3 coding DNA: TGTGCCAGCAGCACAAGGAAACAGGGGAGTAATTCACCCCTCCACTTT. It encodes CASSTRKQGSNSPLHF. The full variable domain, rest sourced from reference TRBV9 and TRBJ1-6, is DSGVTQTPKHLITATGQRVTLRCSPRSGDLSVYWYQQSLDQGLQFLIQYYNGEERAKGNILERFSAQQFPDLHSELNLSSLELGDSALYFCASSTRKQGSNSPLHFGNGTRLTVT.

V usage is TRBV10-3 and J usage is TRBJ1-3; TRBD1 is a possible D gene (6 bases). CDR1 and CDR2 (germline): ENHRY, SYGVKD. The CDR3 has 13 residues. The germline V and J ends were trimmed by 6 bases and 0 bases, with 6 bases remaining between them. As DNA, the CDR3 is TGTGCCATCAGAGGGGGCTCTGGAAACACCATATATTTT. Residues: CAIRGGSGNTIYF.

In this sample, this clone turned up once. The rearrangement joins TRBV7-9 to TRBJ2-2, with 11 bases that match TRBD2. Germline trimming cut 2 bases from V and 6 bases from J; bases unmatched to any gene: 5. This CDR3 comprises 16 residues. The germline CDR1 and CDR2 sequences are SEHNR and FQNEAQ (reference sequence). The CDR3 spells CASSLLAGGRSGELFF. CDR3 nucleotides: TGTGCCAGCAGCTTACTAGCGGGGGGTCGGTCCGGGGAGCTGTTTTTT.

The V and J genes are TRBV9 and TRBJ2-2; the D gene is possibly TRBD2 (7 bases). In germline, CDR1 is SGDLS, CDR2 YYNGEE. The V gene lost 6 bases and the J gene lost 6 bases, with 15 bases spanning the gap. The CDR3 sequence is 14 residues long. CDR3 coding DNA: TGTGCCAGCACCAAAATCGGGGGGCCCGGGGAGCTGTTTTTT. Protein product: CASTKIGGPGELFF. Based on the CDR3 plus reference TRBV9 and TRBJ2-2, the full variable domain is DSGVTQTPKHLITATGQRVTLRCSPRSGDLSVYWYQQSLDQGLQFLIQYYNGEERAKGNILERFSAQQFPDLHSELNLSSLELGDSALYFCASTKIGGPGELFFGEGSRLTVL.

In the case of this clone: The sample has other DNA sequences that encode this CDR3 too. The gene calls are TRBV3-1 (or the pseudogene TRBV3-2) and TRBJ2-2; perhaps TRBD1 as D (6 bases). The CDR3 extends over 14 amino acids. The germline V gene has CDR1 LGHDT and CDR2 YNNKEL (reference sequence). V shed 1 base and J shed 5 bases, with 8 bases lying between them. In nucleotides, the CDR3 is TGTGCCAGCAGCCAAGTGGGGGCTACCGGGGAGCTGTTTTTT. It is translated as CASSQVGATGELFF.

This clone was picked up one time. The chain is built from TRBV29-1 and TRBJ1-2; TRBD1 might be the D (5 bases). CDR3 length equals 11 residues. V lost 7 bases, J lost 2 bases, and 8 bases lay in between. Germline assignment: CDR1 SQVTM and CDR2 ANQGSEA. CDR3 nucleotide sequence: TGCAGCGCGACAGAAAACTATGGCTACACCTTC. As protein: CSATENYGYTF.

V usage is TRBV5-4 and J usage is TRBJ1-6; D call uncertain. The V and J ends lost 4 bases and 8 bases respectively, with 13 bases between them. The CDR3 totals 14 residues. Germline V gene data show CDR1 as SGHNT and CDR2 as YYREEE (reference sequence). The CDR3 spells CASSLTSRDSPLHF. The CDR3 DNA reads as TGTGCCAGCAGCCTGACTTCGAGGGATTCACCCCTCCACTTT.

This rearrangement joins TRBV4-2 to TRBJ1-1; tentatively, D is TRBD1 (6 bases). Deletions cut 0 bases from V and 11 bases from J, with 16 bases between. This CDR3 contains 14 residues. CDR1 LGHNA and CDR2 YNFKEQ come from the germline V gene. As DNA, the CDR3 is TGTGCCAGCAGCCAAGAAAGGGGGACCGAGGGTGCTTTCTTT. Protein: CASSQERGTEGAFF.

The chain is built from TRBV27 and TRBJ1-5; 8 nucleotides align to TRBD1. With V trimmed by 2 bases and J by 5 bases, 5 bases remained unmatched. The CDR3 is 15 residues long. Germline CDR1 MNHEY, CDR2 SMNVEV (reference sequence). The CDR3 sequence: CASSLAGTGHQPQHF. Written as DNA, the CDR3 is TGTGCCAGCAGTTTAGCCGGGACAGGACATCAGCCCCAGCATTTT.

The V call is TRBV6-1, the J call TRBJ1-6, with unresolved D. The CDR3 length is 14 residues. Germline V lookup: CDR1 MNHNS, CDR2 SASEGT. The V end lost 2 bases, the J end lost 10 bases, and 12 bases lay between the germline ends. CDR3 sequence: CASSETGVESPLHF. In DNA, the CDR3 is TGTGCCAGCAGTGAAACCGGGGTAGAGTCACCCCTCCACTTT.

V and J are TRBV9 and TRBJ2-2; 7 bases map to TRBD1. With 1 base clipped from V and 4 bases from J, the junction kept 4 bases outside the gene matches. CDR3 length: 15 amino acids. From germline, CDR1 is SGDLS and CDR2 YYNGEE. The CDR3 DNA reads TGTGCCAGCAGCGTAAGGGGGCAAGGCACCGGGGAGCTGTTTTTT. It translates to CASSVRGQGTGELFF.

The genes are TRBV2 and TRBJ1-5; no clear D. The CDR3 runs to 12 residues. Trimming left V 10 bases short and J 4 bases short, with 11 bases between. Germline assignment: CDR1 SNHLY and CDR2 FYNNEI. The CDR3 DNA sequence: TGTGCCATGGGCCCGATGAATCAGCCCCAGCATTTT. This gives the protein CAMGPMNQPQHF.

V and J are TRBV6-5 and TRBJ2-3; tentatively, D is TRBD2 (5 bases). V lost 0 bases and J 1 base, leaving 11 bases between the germline ends. Germline lookup yields CDR1 MNHEY and CDR2 SVGAGI. The CDR3 length is 16 residues. This CDR3 is CASSYSEAVGTDTQYF. CDR3 DNA sequence: TGTGCCAGCAGTTACTCAGAAGCGGTAGGCACAGATACGCAGTATTTT.

J is TRBJ1-5 and V is TRBV19; D may be TRBD1 (6 bases). From germline, CDR1 is LNHDA and CDR2 SQIVND (reference sequence). V was clipped by 7 bases and J by 3 bases, with 19 bases between them. CDR3 size: 16 residues. The CDR3 loop reads CASTLRQGLDNQPQHF. The DNA of the CDR3 is TGTGCCAGTACCCTAAGGCAGGGGCTAGACAATCAGCCCCAGCATTTT. The complete variable domain, with remaining parts taken from reference TRBV19 and TRBJ1-5, reads DGGITQSPKYLFRKEGQNVTLSCEQNLNHDAMYWYRQDPGQGLRLIYYSQIVNDFQKGDIAEGYSVSREKKESFPLTVTSAQKNPTAFYLCASTLRQGLDNQPQHFGDGTRLSIL.

This clone appeared once. The gene calls are TRBV7-9 and TRBJ2-2, with 12 bases aligning to TRBD2. Germline CDR1 reads SEHNR; CDR2 reads FQNEAQ (reference sequence). V dropped 5 bases and J dropped 1; count of bases not matched to a gene: 17. The CDR3 length is 21 residues. CDR3 sequence (DNA): TGTGCCAGCAGCATGGGACTAGCGGGTATGGTAGCCAGGAAGAACACCGGGGAGCTGTTTTTT. Protein sequence: CASSMGLAGMVARKNTGELFF.

This chain joins TRBV19 and TRBJ1-4; 7 bases fit TRBD1. Looked up from germline, CDR1 is LNHDA and CDR2 is SQIVND (reference sequence). J lost 7 bases, V lost 3 bases, and 14 bases had no gene match. The CDR3 has 17 residues. The CDR3 DNA sequence: TGTGCCAGTAGTATCAGGACAGGAGGGGTCGGAAGTGAAAAACTGTTTTTT. Translating gives CASSIRTGGVGSEKLFF. Complete variable domain (other parts from reference TRBV19 and TRBJ1-4): DGGITQSPKYLFRKEGQNVTLSCEQNLNHDAMYWYRQDPGQGLRLIYYSQIVNDFQKGDIAEGYSVSREKKESFPLTVTSAQKNPTAFYLCASSIRTGGVGSEKLFFGSGTQLSVL.

V gene TRBV6-6 combines with J gene TRBJ2-5; D might be TRBD2 (6 bases). Trimming stripped 5 bases from V and 3 bases from J, with 16 bases between. The CDR3 sequence is 15 residues long. Germline lookup yields CDR1 MNHNY and CDR2 SVGAGI (reference sequence). The CDR3 sequence: CASSRLAGHKETQYF. CDR3 nucleotides: TGTGCCAGCAGTCGACTCGCGGGGCACAAAGAGACCCAGTACTTC.